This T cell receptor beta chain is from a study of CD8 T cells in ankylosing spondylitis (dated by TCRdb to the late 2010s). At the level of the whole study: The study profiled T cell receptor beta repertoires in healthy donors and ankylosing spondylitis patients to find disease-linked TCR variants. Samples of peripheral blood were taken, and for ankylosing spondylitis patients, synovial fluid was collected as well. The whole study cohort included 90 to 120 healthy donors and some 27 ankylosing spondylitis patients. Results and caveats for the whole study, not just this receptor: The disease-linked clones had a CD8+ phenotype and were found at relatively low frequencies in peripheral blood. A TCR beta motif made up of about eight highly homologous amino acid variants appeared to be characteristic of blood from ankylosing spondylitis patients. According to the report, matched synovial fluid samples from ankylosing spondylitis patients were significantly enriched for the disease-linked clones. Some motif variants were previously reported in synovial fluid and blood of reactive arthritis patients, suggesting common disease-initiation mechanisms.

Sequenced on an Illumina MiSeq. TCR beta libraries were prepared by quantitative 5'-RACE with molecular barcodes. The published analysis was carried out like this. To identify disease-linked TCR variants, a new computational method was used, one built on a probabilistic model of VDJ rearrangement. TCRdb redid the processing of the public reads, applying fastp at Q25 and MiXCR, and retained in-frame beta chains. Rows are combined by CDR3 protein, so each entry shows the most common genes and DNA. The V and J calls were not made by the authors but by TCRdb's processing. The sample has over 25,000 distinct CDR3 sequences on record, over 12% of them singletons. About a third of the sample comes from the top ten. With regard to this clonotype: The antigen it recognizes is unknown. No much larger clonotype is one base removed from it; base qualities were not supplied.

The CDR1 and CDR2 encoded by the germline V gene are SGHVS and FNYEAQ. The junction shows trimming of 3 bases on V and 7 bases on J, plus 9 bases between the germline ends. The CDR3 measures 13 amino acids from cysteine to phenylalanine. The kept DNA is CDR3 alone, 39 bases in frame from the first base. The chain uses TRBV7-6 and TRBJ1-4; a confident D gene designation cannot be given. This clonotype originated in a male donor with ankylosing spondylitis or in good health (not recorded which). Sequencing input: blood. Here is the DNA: TGTGCCAGCAGCTTGGAGGCAGGTGAAAAACTGTTTTTT. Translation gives CASSLEAGEKLFF.